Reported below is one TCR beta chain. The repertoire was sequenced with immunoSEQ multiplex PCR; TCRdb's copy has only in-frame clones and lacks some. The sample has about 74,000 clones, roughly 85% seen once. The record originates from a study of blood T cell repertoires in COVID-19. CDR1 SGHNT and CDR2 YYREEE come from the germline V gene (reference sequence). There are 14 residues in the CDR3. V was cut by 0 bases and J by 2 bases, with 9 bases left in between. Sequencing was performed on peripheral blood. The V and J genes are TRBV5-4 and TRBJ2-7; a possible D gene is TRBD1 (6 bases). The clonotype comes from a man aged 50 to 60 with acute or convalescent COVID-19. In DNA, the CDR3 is TGTGCCAGCAGCTTGGACAGGGATACCTACGAGCAGTACTTC. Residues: CASSLDRDTYEQYF.